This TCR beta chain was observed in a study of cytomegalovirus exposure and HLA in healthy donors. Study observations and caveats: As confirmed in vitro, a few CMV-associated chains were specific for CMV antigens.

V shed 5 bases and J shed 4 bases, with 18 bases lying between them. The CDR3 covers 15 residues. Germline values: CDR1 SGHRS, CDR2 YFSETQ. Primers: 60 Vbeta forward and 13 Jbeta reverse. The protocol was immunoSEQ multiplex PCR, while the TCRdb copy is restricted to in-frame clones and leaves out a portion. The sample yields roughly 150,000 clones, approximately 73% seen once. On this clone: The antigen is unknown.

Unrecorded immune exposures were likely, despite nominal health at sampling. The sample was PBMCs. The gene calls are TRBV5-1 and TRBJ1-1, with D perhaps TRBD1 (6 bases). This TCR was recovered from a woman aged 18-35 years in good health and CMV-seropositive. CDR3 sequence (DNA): TGCGCCAGCAGGACCGGGGTGGGGGCAATCACTGAAGCTTTCTTT. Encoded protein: CASRTGVGAITEAFF.